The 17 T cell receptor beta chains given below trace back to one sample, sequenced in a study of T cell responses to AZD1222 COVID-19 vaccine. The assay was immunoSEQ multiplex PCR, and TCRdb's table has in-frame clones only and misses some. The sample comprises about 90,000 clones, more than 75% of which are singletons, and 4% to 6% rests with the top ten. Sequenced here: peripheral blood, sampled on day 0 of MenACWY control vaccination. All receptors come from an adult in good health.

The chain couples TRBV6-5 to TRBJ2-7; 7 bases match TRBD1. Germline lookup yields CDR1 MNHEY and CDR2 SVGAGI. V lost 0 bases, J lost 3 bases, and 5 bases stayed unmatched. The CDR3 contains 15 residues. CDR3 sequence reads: CASSYSWTGSYEQYF. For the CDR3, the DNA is TGTGCCAGCAGTTACTCGTGGACAGGAAGCTACGAGCAGTACTTC.

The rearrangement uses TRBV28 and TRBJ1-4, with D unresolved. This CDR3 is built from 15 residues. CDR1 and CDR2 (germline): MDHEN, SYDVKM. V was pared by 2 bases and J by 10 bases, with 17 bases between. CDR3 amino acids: CASSLPDGNPGKLFF. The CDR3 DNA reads TGTGCCAGCAGTTTACCTGATGGCAACCCAGGAAAACTGTTTTTT.

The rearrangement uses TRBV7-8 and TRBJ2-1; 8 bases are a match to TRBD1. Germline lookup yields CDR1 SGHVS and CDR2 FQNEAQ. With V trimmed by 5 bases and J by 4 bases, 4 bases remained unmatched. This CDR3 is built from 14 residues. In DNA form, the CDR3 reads TGTGCCAGCAGCCAGGGGGCTGGATACAATGAGCAGTTCTTC. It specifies CASSQGAGYNEQFF.

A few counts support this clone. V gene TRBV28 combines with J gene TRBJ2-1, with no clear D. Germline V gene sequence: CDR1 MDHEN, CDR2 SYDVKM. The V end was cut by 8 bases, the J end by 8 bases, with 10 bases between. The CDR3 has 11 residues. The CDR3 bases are TGTGCCAGCTTATTCGTGGATGAGCAGTTCTTC. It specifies CASLFVDEQFF. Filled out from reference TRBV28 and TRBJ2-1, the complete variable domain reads DVKVTQSSRYLVKRTGEKVFLECVQDMDHENMFWYRQDPGLGLRLIYFSYDVKMKEKGDIPEGYSVSREKKERFSLILESASTNQTSMYLCASLFVDEQFFGPGTRLTVL.

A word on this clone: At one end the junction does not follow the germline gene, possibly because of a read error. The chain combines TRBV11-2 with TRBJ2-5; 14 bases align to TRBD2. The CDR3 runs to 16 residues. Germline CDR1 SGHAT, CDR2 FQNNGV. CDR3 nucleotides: TGTGCCAGCAGCCCCGGACTAGCGGGAGGAGGGGAGATCCAGTACTTC. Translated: CASSPGLAGGGEIQYF.

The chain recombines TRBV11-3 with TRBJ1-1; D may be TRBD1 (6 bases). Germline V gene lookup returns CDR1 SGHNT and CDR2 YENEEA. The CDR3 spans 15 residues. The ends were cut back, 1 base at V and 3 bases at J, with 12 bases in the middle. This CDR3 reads CASSLGSGVDTEAFF. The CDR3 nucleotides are TGTGCCAGCAGCTTAGGATCAGGGGTTGACACTGAAGCTTTCTTT. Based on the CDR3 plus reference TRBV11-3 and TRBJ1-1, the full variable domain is EAGVVQSPRYKIIEKKQPVAFWCNPISGHNTLYWYLQNLGQGPELLIRYENEEAVDDSQLPKDRFSAERLKGVDSTLKIQPAELGDSAVYLCASSLGSGVDTEAFFGQGTRLTVV.

This CDR3 is CASSFLSGSQETQYF. The CDR3 region has the DNA TGTGCCAGCAGTTTTTTAAGTGGGTCCCAAGAGACCCAGTACTTC. The chain links TRBV27 to TRBJ2-5, with D hard to call. V lost 3 bases to trimming and J lost 1 base, with 12 bases between them. Per the germline V gene, CDR1 is MNHEY and CDR2 is SMNVEV (reference sequence). This CDR3 comprises 15 residues.

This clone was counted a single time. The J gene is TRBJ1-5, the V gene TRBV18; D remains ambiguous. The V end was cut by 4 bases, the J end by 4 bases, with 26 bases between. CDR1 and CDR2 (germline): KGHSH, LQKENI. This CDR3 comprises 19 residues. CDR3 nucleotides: TGTGCCAGCTCACAAACGGCCCCATTGGGGAATTTCGGGAATCAGCCCCAGCATTTT. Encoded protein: CASSQTAPLGNFGNQPQHF.

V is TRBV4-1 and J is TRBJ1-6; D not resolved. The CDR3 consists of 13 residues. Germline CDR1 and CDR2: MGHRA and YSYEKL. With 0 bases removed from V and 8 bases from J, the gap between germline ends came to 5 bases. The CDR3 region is CASSQEWDSPLHF. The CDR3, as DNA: TGCGCCAGCAGCCAAGAATGGGATTCACCCCTCCACTTT.

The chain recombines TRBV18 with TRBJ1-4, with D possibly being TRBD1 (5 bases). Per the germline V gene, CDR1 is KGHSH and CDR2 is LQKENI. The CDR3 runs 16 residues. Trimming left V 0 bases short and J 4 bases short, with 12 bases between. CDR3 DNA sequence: TGTGCCAGCTCACCACCCCAGGCAGGGCGTAATGAAAAACTGTTTTTT. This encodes CASSPPQAGRNEKLFF.

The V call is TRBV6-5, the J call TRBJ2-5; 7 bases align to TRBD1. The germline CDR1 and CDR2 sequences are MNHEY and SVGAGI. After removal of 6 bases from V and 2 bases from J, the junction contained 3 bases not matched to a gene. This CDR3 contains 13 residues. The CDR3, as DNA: TGTGCCAGCAGACGGGGACAGCAAGAGACCCAGTACTTC. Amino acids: CASRRGQQETQYF.

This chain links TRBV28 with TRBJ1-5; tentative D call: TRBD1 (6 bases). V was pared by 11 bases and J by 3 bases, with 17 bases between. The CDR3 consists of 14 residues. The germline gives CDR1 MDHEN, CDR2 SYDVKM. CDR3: CAAGQIAANQPQHF. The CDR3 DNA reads TGTGCCGCTGGACAGATCGCTGCCAATCAGCCCCAGCATTTT.

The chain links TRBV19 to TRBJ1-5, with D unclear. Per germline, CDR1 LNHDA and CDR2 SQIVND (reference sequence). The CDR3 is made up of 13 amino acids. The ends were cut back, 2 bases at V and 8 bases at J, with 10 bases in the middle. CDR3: CASSINMREPQHF. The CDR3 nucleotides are TGTGCCAGTAGTATAAATATGAGAGAGCCCCAGCATTTT.

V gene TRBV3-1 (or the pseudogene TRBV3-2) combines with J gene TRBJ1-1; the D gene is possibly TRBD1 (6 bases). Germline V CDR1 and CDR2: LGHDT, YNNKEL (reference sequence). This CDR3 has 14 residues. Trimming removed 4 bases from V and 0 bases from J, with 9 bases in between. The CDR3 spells CASSLGAVNTEAFF. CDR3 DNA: TGTGCCAGCAGCCTGGGGGCAGTGAACACTGAAGCTTTCTTT.

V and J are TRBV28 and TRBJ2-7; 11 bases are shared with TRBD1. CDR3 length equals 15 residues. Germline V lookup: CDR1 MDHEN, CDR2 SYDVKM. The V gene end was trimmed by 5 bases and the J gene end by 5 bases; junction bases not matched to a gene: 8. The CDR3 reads CASSGWTGGDDEQYF. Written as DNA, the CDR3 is TGTGCCAGCAGTGGGTGGACAGGGGGCGACGACGAGCAGTACTTC.

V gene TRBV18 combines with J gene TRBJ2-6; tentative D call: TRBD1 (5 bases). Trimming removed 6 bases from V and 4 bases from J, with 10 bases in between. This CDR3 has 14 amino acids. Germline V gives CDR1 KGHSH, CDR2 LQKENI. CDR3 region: CASSPDRGANVLTF. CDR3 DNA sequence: TGTGCCAGCTCTCCTGACAGAGGGGCCAACGTCCTGACTTTC. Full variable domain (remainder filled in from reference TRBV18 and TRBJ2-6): NAGVMQNPRHLVRRRGQEARLRCSPMKGHSHVYWYRQLPEEGLKFMVYLQKENIIDESGMPKERFSAEFPKEGPSILRIQQVVRGDSAAYFCASSPDRGANVLTFGAGSRLTVL.

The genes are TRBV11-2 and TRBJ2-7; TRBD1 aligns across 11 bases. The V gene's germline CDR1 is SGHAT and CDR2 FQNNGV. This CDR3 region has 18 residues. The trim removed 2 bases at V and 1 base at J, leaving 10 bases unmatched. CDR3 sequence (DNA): TGTGCCAGCAGCTTAAGAGTACCTGGACAGGGGGCTTCCTACGAGCAGTACTTC. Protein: CASSLRVPGQGASYEQYF.